This is a list of T cell receptor beta chains from one sample in a study of CD8+ T cells in alopecia areata. Libraries were prepared by immunoSEQ multiplex PCR; TCRdb keeps only in-frame clonotypes and omits some of them. The profile shows more than 150,000 clones, roughly half of them singletons. The specimen comprised CD8+ T cells sorted from blood, sampled around week 53, from a patient treated with tofacitinib. The origin of the receptors is a human donor with alopecia areata. The CDR3 runs from the conserved cysteine through the conserved F or W. The D gene is left open where the match is weak. The size field is filled for only some rows; it gives once, few, many or a size class.

d_call j_call cdr3_length clone_size v_call cdr3_aa cdr3_nt
NA TRBJ2-5 14 NA TRBV7-3 CASSPRTPQETQYF TGTGCCAGCAGCCCCCGGACACCACAAGAGACCCAGTACTTC
NA TRBJ1-2 14 NA TRBV30 CASLKQEKIYGYTF TGTGCCTCACTAAAGCAGGAGAAGATATATGGCTACACCTTC
NA TRBJ1-2 16 NA TRBV13 CASSLEAQGMDYGYTF TGTGCCAGCAGCTTAGAGGCCCAGGGGATGGACTATGGCTACACCTTC
NA TRBJ2-3 16 few TRBV4-1 CASSLGVATVTDTQYF TGCGCCAGCAGCTTGGGGGTAGCGACCGTCACAGATACGCAGTATTTT
TRBD1 TRBJ2-3 15 NA TRBV27 CASSFTGQGTDTQYF TGTGCCAGCAGTTTCACGGGACAGGGCACAGATACGCAGTATTTT
TRBD1 TRBJ1-4 13 NA TRBV29-1 CSVTGGANEKLFF TGCAGCGTTACAGGGGGTGCTAATGAAAAACTGTTTTTT
NA TRBJ1-5 13 NA TRBV9 CASSVVTGGPQHF TGTGCCAGCAGCGTGGTGACAGGAGGGCCCCAGCATTTT
NA TRBJ1-1 15 once TRBV6-5 CASSPEEGTNTEAFF TGTGCCAGCAGCCCAGAAGAGGGGACGAACACTGAAGCTTTCTTT
NA TRBJ1-1 14 NA TRBV7-2 CASSLLGGNTEAFF TGTGCCAGCAGCTTACTTGGGGGTAACACTGAAGCTTTCTTT
TRBD1 TRBJ2-2 14 few TRBV29-1 CSAQVTQGDGELFF TGCAGCGCCCAAGTTACGCAGGGGGACGGGGAGCTGTTTTTT
NA TRBJ2-5 12 NA TRBV6-5 CATSGDQETQYF TGTGCCACGAGCGGAGACCAAGAGACCCAGTACTTC
TRBD1 TRBJ1-3 18 NA TRBV7-2 CASSLLPGQGLWGNTIYF TGTGCCAGCAGCTTACTACCGGGACAGGGGCTGTGGGGAAACACCATATATTTT
NA TRBJ1-5 17 once TRBV23-1 CASSQPPPTGSNQPQHF TGCGCCAGCAGTCAACCCCCCCCGACAGGTAGCAATCAGCCCCAGCATTTT
NA TRBJ1-1 13 NA TRBV7-9 CASRPPGNTEAFF TGTGCCAGCAGGCCTCCGGGGAACACTGAAGCTTTCTTT
NA TRBJ2-1 16 NA TRBV29-1 CSVEDWDTRSYNEQFF TGCAGCGTTGAAGACTGGGACACCCGCTCCTACAATGAGCAGTTCTTC
NA TRBJ1-5 15 NA TRBV11-2 CASSSPLESNQPQHF TGTGCCAGCAGCTCCCCCTTGGAGAGCAATCAGCCCCAGCATTTT
NA TRBJ2-7 16 NA TRBV19 CASSSNAPGRFYEQYF TGTGCCAGTAGTTCGAACGCGCCAGGCCGTTTCTACGAGCAGTACTTC
NA TRBJ2-7 13 NA TRBV28 CASSLFPGTEQYF TGTGCCAGCAGTTTATTCCCGGGTACGGAGCAGTACTTC
NA TRBJ1-1 13 NA TRBV30 CAWRRGQITEAFF TGTGCCTGGAGGCGGGGCCAGATCACTGAAGCTTTCTTT
NA TRBJ2-1 12 NA TRBV7-3 CASSQDGNEQFF TGTGCCAGCAGCCAGGATGGAAATGAGCAGTTCTTC
TRBD2 TRBJ2-7 12 few TRBV10-3 CAASGGYYEQYF TGTGCGGCTAGCGGGGGGTACTACGAGCAGTACTTC
NA TRBJ2-7 15 NA TRBV5-1 CASSSDIAPSYEQYF TGCGCCAGCAGCTCCGACATAGCTCCCTCCTACGAGCAGTACTTC
NA TRBJ1-2 15 few TRBV5-6 CASSRTLTFNYGYTF TGTGCCAGCAGCCGTACCCTGACATTCAACTATGGCTACACCTTC
TRBD1 TRBJ1-2 15 many TRBV7-2 CASSLLNRGMDGYTF TGTGCCAGCAGCTTATTGAACAGGGGCATGGATGGCTACACCTTC
TRBD1 TRBJ2-7 13 NA TRBV29-1 CSIPGQVSYEQYF TGCAGCATACCGGGACAGGTCTCCTACGAGCAGTACTTC
NA TRBJ2-2 15 NA TRBV4-1 CASSQDQGWNGELFF TGCGCCAGCAGCCAAGATCAAGGGTGGAACGGGGAGCTGTTTTTT
NA TRBJ2-1 15 NA TRBV7-9 CASSLTTGEGNEQFF TGTGCCAGCAGCTTAACGACAGGGGAGGGCAATGAGCAGTTCTTC
NA TRBJ1-5 15 NA TRBV27 CASSYGVGSNQPQHF TGTGCCAGCAGTTACGGGGTGGGGAGCAATCAGCCCCAGCATTTT